Listed here are 9 T cell receptor beta chains from one sample, sequenced in a study of T-cell reconstitution after alpha-beta-depleted transplantation in children (dated by TCRdb to about 2016). The sample's treatment or condition label, in plain terms: allogeneic hematopoietic cell transplantation with graft depleted of TCRalphabeta T cells and CD19 B cells. Library creation used PCR. Sequencing was carried out with an Illumina HiSeq 2500. TCR library preparation used molecular barcoding, with unique molecular identifiers applied to normalize quantification of the TCRbeta repertoire. TCRdb itself trimmed the public reads at Q25 with fastp, ran MiXCR and retained productive beta chains. Duplicate CDR3 protein sequences are folded into a single record with the most common DNA and genes. Present in this sample are 530,000 or so distinct CDR3 sequences, 20% to 30% of which were seen just once. Under 45% of the sample rests with the top ten.

Specimen: PBMCs, collected before TCRalphabeta/CD19-depleted stem cell transplant. The receptors originated from a boy younger than two with Wiskott-Aldrich syndrome, due to receive a stem cell transplant.

In its sample, this clonotype was seen a few times. The chain joins TRBV12-3 or TRBV12-4 to TRBJ2-7; no clear D gene. Trimming removed 4 bases at V and 4 bases at J, with 17 bases between. CDR3 size: 15 residues. The CDR3 protein is CASSSKGWAPYEQYF. The CDR3 nucleotides read TGTGCCAGCAGTTCTAAAGGGTGGGCTCCATACGAGCAGTACTTC.

The V and J genes are TRBV7-3 and TRBJ2-3; 7 bases map to TRBD2. CDR3 length: 18 residues. V shed 0 bases and J 2 bases; nucleotides not matched to a gene: 11. The germline V gene encodes CDR1 SGHTA and CDR2 FQGTGA. The chain's CDR3 is CASSLTFQAGASTDTQYF. The CDR3 DNA follows: TGTGCCAGCAGCTTAACGTTTCAGGCGGGAGCCTCCACAGATACGCAGTATTTT.

About this clonotype: An end of the junction differs from the germline gene, which may be a read error. The chain employs TRBV12-3 or TRBV12-4 and TRBJ2-7, with 9 bases fitting TRBD2. The CDR3 has 13 residues. The CDR3 is CASSLAPSLAGQF. The DNA for the CDR3 is TGTGCCAGCAGTTTGGCCCCGTCCCTAGCGGGGCAATTC.

This clonotype showed up just a few times. The CDR3 bases are TGTGCCAGCAGCTCTGACAGAGAAAATGAGCAGTTCTTC. It codes for CASSSDRENEQFF. This chain connects TRBV11-3 to TRBJ2-1, with D perhaps matching TRBD1 (5 bases). The CDR3 has 13 amino acids. Germline CDR1 and CDR2: SGHNT and YENEEA. V lost 4 bases and J 7 bases, leaving 11 bases between the germline ends.

This clonotype was seen a handful of times. The V and J genes are TRBV20-1 and TRBJ2-1; 15 nucleotides align to TRBD2. This CDR3 comprises 17 residues. Germline V gives CDR1 DFQATT, CDR2 SNEGSKA (reference sequence). J gave up 2 bases and V 6 bases, and 8 bases lay outside the gene matches. The CDR3 region is CSARGLAGGSTYNEQFF. The CDR3 DNA sequence: TGCAGTGCACGGGGACTAGCGGGAGGATCCACCTACAATGAGCAGTTCTTC.

This clonotype was observed a few times. V and J are TRBV10-3 and TRBJ2-2, with 9 bases identical to TRBD2. V shed 10 bases and J 0 bases; nucleotides not matched to a gene: 9. The CDR3 spans 16 residues. Germline V gene data show CDR1 as ENHRY and CDR2 as SYGVKD. The CDR3, as DNA: TGTGCCAACCGGACTAGCGACTATTCGAACACCGGGGAGCTGTTTTTT. Protein: CANRTSDYSNTGELFF.

The V gene is TRBV20-1, the J gene TRBJ2-1, with D possibly matching TRBD2 (6 bases). CDR1 is DFQATT and CDR2 is SNEGSKA in the germline V gene (reference sequence). This CDR3 has 12 residues. Trimming took off 1 base at V and 10 bases at J, with 11 bases between the two ends. The CDR3 protein is CSARAGVGEQFF. CDR3 nucleotide sequence: TGCAGTGCTAGAGCGGGAGTAGGCGAGCAGTTCTTC.

The J gene is TRBJ2-7, the V gene TRBV12-3 or TRBV12-4; 9 bases are a match to TRBD1. Trimming cost V 7 bases and J 5 bases; bases outside gene matches: 15. The CDR3 totals 16 residues. CDR3 DNA: TGTGCCAGCATGATCTATATGGGACAGGGCCCCCACGAGCAGTACTTC. Translating gives CASMIYMGQGPHEQYF.

This clonotype has only a few counts. The CDR3 reads CASSLKDSNTDTQYF. CDR3 sequence (DNA): TGTGCCAGCAGCTTAAAGGACTCAAACACAGATACGCAGTATTTT. The chain carries TRBV7-7 and TRBJ2-3; D possibly corresponds to TRBD2 (5 bases). The CDR3 spans 15 residues. Trimming removed 2 bases from V and 2 bases from J, with 11 bases in between. Germline CDR1 and CDR2: SSHAT and FNYEAQ (reference sequence).